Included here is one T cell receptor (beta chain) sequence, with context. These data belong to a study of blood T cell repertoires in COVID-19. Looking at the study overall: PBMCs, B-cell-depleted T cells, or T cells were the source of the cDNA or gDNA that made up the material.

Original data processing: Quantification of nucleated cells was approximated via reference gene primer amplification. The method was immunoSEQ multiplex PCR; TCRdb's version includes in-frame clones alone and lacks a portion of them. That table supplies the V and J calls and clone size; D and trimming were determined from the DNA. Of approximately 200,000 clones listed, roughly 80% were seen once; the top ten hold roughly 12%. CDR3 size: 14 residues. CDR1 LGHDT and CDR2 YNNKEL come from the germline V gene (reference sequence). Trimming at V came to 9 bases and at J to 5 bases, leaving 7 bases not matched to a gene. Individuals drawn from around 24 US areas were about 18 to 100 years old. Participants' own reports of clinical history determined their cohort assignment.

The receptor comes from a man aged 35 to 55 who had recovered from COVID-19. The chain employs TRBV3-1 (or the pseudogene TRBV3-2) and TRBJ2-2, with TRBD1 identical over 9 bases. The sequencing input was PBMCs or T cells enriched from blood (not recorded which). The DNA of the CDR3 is TGTGCCAGTCGACAGGGGGAAGCGACCGGGGAGCTGTTTTTT. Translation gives CASRQGEATGELFF.